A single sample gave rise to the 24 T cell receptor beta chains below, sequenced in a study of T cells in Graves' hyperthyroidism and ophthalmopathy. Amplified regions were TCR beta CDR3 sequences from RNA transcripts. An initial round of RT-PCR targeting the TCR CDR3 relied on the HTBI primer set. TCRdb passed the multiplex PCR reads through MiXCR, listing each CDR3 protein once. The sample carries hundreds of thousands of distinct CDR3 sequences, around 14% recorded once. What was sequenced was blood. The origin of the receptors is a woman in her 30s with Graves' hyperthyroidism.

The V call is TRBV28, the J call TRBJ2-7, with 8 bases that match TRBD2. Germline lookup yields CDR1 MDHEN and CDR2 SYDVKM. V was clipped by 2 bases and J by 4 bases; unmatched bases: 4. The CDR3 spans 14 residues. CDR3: CASSLAGGFYEQYF. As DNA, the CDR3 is TGTGCCAGCAGTTTAGCGGGAGGATTTTACGAGCAGTACTTC.

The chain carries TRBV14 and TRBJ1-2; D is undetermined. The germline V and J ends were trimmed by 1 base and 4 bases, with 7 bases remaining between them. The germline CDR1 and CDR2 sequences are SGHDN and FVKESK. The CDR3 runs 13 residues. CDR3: CASSQGGAYGYTF. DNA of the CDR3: TGTGCCAGCAGCCAAGGAGGTGCCTATGGCTACACCTTC.

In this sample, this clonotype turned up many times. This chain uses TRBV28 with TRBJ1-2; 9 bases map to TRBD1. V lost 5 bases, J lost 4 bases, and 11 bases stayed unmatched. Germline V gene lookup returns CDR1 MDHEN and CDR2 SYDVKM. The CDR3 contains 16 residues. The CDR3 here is CASSQTGGGPLYGYTF. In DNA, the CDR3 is TGTGCCAGCAGTCAAACAGGGGGCGGGCCCCTCTATGGCTACACCTTC.

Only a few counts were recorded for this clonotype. CDR3 DNA sequence: TGTGCCAGCAGCCCCGCTTTGCGGCGGGAGGGCCGAGTCACCGGGGAGCTGTTTTTT. This encodes CASSPALRREGRVTGELFF. The gene calls are TRBV6-2 or TRBV6-3 and TRBJ2-2; 9 nucleotides agree with TRBD2. V was clipped by 6 bases and J by 4 bases; unmatched bases: 18. The CDR3 extends over 19 amino acids. Germline assignment: CDR1 MNHEY and CDR2 SVGEGT.

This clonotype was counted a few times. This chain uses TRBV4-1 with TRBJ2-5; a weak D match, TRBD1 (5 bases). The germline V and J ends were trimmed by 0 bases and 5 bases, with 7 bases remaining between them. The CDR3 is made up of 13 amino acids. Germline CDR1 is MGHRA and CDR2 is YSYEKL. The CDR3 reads CASSQDWGETQYF. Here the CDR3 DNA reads TGCGCCAGCAGCCAAGATTGGGGCGAGACCCAGTACTTC.

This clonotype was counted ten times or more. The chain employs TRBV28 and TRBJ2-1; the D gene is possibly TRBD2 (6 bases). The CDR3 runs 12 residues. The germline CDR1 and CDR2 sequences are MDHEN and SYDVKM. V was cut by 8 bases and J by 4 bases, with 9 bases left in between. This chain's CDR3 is CASWREYNEQFF. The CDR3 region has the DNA TGTGCCAGCTGGCGGGAATACAATGAGCAGTTCTTC. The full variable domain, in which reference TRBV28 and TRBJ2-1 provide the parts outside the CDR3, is DVKVTQSSRYLVKRTGEKVFLECVQDMDHENMFWYRQDPGLGLRLIYFSYDVKMKEKGDIPEGYSVSREKKERFSLILESASTNQTSMYLCASWREYNEQFFGPGTRLTVL.

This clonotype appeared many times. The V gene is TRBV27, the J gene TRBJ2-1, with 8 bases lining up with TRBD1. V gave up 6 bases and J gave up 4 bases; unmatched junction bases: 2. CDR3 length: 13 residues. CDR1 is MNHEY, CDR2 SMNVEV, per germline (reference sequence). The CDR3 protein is CASRRQGYNEQFF. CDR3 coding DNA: TGTGCCAGCAGACGACAGGGGTACAATGAGCAGTTCTTC.

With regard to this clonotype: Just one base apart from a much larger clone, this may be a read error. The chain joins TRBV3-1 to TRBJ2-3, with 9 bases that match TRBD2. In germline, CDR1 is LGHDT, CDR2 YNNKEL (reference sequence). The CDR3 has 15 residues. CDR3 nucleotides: TGTGCCAGCAGCCGCTCGACTAGCGGAACAGATACGCGGTATTTT. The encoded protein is CASSRSTSGTDTRYF.

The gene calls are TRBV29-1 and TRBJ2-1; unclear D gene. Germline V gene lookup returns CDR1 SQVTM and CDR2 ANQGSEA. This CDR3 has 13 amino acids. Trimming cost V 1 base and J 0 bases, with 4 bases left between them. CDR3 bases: TGCAGCGTTGAAGTCAGCTCCTACAATGAGCAGTTCTTC. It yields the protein CSVEVSSYNEQFF.

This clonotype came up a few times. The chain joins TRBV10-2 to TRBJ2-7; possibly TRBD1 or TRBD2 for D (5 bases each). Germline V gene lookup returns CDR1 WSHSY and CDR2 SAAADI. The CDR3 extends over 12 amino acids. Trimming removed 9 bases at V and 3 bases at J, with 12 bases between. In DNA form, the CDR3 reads TGCGCCAGTAGGGCAGGGAGCTACGAGCAGTACTTC. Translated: CASRAGSYEQYF.

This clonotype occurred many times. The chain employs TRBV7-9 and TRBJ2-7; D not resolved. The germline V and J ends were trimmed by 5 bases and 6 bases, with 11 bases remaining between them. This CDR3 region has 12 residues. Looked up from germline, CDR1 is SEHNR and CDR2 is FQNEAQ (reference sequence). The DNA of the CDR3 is TGTGCCAGCAGCCTGGCGGCACTCGAGCAGTACTTC. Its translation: CASSLAALEQYF.

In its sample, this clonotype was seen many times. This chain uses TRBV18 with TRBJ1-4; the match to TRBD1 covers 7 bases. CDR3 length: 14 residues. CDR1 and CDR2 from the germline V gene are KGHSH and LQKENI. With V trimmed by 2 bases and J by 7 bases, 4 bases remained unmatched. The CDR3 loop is CASSPGGQPEKLFF. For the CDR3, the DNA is TGTGCCAGCTCACCAGGGGGACAGCCTGAAAAACTGTTTTTT.

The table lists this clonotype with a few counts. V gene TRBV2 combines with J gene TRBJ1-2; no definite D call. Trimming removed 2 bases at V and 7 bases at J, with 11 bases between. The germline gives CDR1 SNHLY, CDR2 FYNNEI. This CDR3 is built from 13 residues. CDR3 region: CASSERHAFGYTF. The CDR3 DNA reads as TGTGCCAGCAGTGAACGGCACGCCTTTGGCTACACCTTC.

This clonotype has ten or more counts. As DNA, the CDR3 is TGTGCCTTGAGCGGGTCTTCCTACAATGAGCAGTTCTTC. Translation gives CALSGSSYNEQFF. The rearrangement uses TRBV30 and TRBJ2-1; D is perhaps TRBD2 (6 bases). This CDR3 contains 13 residues. Trimming left V 7 bases short and J 1 base short, with 11 bases between. Germline loops: CDR1 GTSNPN, CDR2 SVGIG (reference sequence).

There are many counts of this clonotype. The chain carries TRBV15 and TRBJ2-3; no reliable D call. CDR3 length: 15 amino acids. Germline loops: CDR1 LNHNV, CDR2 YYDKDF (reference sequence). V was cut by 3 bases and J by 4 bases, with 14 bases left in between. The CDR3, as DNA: TGTGCCACCAGCAGGGACCCTACAGCCCCAGATACGCAGTATTTT. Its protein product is CATSRDPTAPDTQYF. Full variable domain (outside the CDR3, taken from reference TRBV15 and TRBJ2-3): DAMVIQNPRYQVTQFGKPVTLSCSQTLNHNVMYWYQQKSSQAPKLLFHYYDKDFNNEADTPDNFQSRRPNTSFCFLDIRSPGLGDTAMYLCATSRDPTAPDTQYFGPGTRLTVL.

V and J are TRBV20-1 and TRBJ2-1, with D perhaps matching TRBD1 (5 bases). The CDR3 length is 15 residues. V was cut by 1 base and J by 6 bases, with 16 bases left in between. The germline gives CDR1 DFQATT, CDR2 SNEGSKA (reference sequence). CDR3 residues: CSARAPDIQFNEQFF. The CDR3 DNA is TGCAGTGCTAGAGCACCGGACATCCAATTCAATGAGCAGTTCTTC.

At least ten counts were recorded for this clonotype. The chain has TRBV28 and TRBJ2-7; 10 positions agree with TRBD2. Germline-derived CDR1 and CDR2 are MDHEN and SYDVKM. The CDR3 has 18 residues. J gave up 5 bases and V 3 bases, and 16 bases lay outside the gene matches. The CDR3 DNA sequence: TGTGCCAGCAGTTTTCCCCCGTCACTAGCGGGGCCCTTCCACGAGCAGTACTTC. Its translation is CASSFPPSLAGPFHEQYF.

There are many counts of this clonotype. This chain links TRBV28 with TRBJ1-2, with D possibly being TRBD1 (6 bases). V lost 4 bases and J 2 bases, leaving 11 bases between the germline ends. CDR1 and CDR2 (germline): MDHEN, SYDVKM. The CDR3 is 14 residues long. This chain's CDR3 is CASSSLTGNYGYTF. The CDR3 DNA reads TGTGCCAGCAGTTCGCTGACAGGCAACTATGGCTACACCTTC.

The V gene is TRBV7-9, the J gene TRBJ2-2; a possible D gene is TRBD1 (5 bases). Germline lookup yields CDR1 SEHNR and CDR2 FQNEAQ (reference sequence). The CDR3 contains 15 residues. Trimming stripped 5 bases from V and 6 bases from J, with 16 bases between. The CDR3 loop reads CASSPRSGPAGELFF. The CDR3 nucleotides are TGTGCCAGCAGCCCCCGGTCAGGGCCGGCCGGGGAGCTGTTTTTT.

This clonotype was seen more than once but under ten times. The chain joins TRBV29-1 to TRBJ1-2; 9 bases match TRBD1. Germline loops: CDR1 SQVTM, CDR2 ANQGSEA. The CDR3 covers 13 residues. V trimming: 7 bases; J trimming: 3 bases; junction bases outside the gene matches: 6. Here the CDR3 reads CSDQTGGDYGYTF. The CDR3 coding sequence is TGCAGCGATCAGACAGGGGGGGACTATGGCTACACCTTC.

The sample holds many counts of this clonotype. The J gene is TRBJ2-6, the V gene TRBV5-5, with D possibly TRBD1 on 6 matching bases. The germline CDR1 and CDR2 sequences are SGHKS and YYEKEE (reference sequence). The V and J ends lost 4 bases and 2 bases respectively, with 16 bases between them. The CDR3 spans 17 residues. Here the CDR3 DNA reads TGTGCCAGCAGCAGCGGCGTGGGGGCAACTGGGGCCAACGTCCTGACTTTC. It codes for CASSSGVGATGANVLTF.

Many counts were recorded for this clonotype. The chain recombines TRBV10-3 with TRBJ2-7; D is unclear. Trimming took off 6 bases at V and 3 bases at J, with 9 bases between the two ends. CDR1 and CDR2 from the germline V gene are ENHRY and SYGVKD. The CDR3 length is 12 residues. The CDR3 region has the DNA TGTGCCATCAGGCAGACTGACTACGAGCAGTACTTC. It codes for CAIRQTDYEQYF.

The CDR3 bases are TGTGCCAGTAGTATCCTACTAGGGGATACTACAGATACGCAGTATTTT. It encodes CASSILLGDTTDTQYF. The V and J genes are TRBV19 and TRBJ2-3; D tentatively reads TRBD1 or TRBD2 (5 bases each). This CDR3 contains 16 residues. Germline CDR1 reads LNHDA; CDR2 reads SQIVND (reference sequence). Trimming removed 3 bases at V and 3 bases at J, with 16 bases between.

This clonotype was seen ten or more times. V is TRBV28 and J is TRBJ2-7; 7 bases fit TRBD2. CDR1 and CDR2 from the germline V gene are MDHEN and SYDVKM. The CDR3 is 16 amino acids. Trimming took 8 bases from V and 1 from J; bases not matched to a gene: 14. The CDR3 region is CASCPGGTRESYEQYF. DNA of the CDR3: TGTGCCAGCTGCCCCGGGGGGACTCGGGAATCCTACGAGCAGTACTTC. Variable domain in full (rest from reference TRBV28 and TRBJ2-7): DVKVTQSSRYLVKRTGEKVFLECVQDMDHENMFWYRQDPGLGLRLIYFSYDVKMKEKGDIPEGYSVSREKKERFSLILESASTNQTSMYLCASCPGGTRESYEQYFGPGTRLTVT.